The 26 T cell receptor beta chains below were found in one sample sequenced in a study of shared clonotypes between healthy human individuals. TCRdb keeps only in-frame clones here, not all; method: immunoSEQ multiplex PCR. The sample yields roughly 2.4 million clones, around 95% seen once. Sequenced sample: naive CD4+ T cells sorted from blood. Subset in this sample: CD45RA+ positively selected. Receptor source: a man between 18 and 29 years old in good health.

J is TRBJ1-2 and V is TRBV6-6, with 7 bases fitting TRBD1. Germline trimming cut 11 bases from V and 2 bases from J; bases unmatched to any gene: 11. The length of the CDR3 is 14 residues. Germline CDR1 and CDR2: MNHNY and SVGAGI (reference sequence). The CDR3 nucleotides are TGTGCCGGCGCCCGAGACAGGGTAAACTATGGCTACACCTTC. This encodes CAGARDRVNYGYTF.

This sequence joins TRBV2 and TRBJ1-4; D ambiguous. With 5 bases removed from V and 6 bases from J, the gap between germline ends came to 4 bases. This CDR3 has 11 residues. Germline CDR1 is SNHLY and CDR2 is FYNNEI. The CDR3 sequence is CASSSHEKLFF. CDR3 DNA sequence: TGTGCCAGCAGTAGTCATGAAAAACTGTTTTTT.

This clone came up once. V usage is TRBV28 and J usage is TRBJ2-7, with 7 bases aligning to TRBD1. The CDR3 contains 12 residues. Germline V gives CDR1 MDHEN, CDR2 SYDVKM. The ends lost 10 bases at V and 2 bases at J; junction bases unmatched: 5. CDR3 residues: CATTGTAYEQYF. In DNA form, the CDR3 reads TGTGCCACGACCGGGACAGCCTACGAGCAGTACTTC.

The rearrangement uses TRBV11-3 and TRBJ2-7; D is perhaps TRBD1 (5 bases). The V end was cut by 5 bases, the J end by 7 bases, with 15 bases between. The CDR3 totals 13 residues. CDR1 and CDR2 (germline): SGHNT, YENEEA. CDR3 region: CASSPGRGKEQYF. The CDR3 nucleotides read TGTGCCAGCAGCCCCGGTAGGGGCAAAGAGCAGTACTTC.

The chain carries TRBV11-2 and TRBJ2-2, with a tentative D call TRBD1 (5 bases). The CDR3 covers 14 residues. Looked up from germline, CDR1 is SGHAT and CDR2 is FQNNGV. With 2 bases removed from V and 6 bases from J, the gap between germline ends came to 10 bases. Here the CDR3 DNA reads TGTGCCAGCAGCTTAAGCAGGGTGTCCGGGGAGCTGTTTTTT. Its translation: CASSLSRVSGELFF. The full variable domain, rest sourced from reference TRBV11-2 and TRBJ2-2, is EAGVAQSPRYKIIEKRQSVAFWCNPISGHATLYWYQQILGQGPKLLIQFQNNGVVDDSQLPKDRFSAERLKGVDSTLKIQPAKLEDSAVYLCASSLSRVSGELFFGEGSRLTVL.

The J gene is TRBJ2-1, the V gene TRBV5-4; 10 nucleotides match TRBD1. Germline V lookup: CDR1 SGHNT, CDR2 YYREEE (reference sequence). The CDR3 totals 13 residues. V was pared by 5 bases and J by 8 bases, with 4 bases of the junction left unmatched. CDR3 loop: CASRSGQGDEQFF. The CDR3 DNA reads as TGTGCCAGCAGGTCCGGACAGGGGGATGAGCAGTTCTTC. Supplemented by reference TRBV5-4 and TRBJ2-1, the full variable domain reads ETGVTQSPTHLIKTRGQQVTLRCSSQSGHNTVSWYQQALGQGPQFIFQYYREEENGRGNFPPRFSGLQFPNYSSELNVNALELDDSALYLCASRSGQGDEQFFGPGTRLTVL.

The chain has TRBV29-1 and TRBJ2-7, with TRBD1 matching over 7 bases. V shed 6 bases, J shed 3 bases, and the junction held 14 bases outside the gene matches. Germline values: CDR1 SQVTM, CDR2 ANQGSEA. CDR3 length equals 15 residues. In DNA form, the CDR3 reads TGCAGCGTCCCGAGGGAGACAGGGAAATTCTACGAGCAGTACTTC. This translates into CSVPRETGKFYEQYF.

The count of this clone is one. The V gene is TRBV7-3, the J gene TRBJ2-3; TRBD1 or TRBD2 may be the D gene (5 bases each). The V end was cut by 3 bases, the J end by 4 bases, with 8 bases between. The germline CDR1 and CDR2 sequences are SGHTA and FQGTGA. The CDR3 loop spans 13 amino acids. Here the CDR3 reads CASSFGTPDTQYF. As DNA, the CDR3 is TGTGCCAGCAGCTTTGGGACCCCAGATACGCAGTATTTT.

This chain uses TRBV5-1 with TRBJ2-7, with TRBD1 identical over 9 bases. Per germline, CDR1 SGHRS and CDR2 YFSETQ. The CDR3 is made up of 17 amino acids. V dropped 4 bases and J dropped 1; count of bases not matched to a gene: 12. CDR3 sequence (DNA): TGCGCCAGCAGCGTGTCCACCCCCGGGACAGGGTCCTACGAGCAGTACTTC. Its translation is CASSVSTPGTGSYEQYF.

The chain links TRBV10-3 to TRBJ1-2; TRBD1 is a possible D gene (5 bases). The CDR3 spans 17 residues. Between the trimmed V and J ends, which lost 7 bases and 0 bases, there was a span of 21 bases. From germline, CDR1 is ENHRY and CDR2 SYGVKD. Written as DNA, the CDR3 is TGTGCCATCACCGAGGGGCCAGTAAATAAAGCTAACTATGGCTACACCTTC. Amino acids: CAITEGPVNKANYGYTF.

CDR3 protein: CAWSATGPASYNEQFF. For the CDR3, the DNA is TGTGCCTGGAGTGCTACGGGGCCGGCGTCCTACAATGAGCAGTTCTTC. The genes are TRBV30 and TRBJ2-1; D possibly uses TRBD1 or TRBD2 (5 bases each). Germline V CDR1 and CDR2: GTSNPN, SVGIG (reference sequence). This CDR3 spans 16 amino acids. V was cut by 1 base and J by 1 base, with 14 bases left in between.

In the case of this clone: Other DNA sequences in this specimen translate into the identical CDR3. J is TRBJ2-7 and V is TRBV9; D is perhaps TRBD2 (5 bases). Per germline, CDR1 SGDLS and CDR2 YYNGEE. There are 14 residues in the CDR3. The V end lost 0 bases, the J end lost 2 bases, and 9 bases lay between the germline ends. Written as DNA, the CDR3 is TGTGCCAGCAGCGTAGATCGGGGAACCTACGAGCAGTACTTC. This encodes CASSVDRGTYEQYF.

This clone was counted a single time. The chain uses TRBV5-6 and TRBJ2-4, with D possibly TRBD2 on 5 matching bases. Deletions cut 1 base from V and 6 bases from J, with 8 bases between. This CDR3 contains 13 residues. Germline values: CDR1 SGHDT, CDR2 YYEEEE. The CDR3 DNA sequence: TGTGCCAGCAGCTTGCGCGGACTAAACATTCAGTACTTC. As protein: CASSLRGLNIQYF.

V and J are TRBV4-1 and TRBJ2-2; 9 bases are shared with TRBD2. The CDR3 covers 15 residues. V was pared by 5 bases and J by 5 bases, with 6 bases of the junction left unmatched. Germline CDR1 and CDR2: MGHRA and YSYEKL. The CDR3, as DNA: TGCGCCAGCAGCTCAGGACTAGCGATTACCGGGGAGCTGTTTTTT. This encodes CASSSGLAITGELFF.

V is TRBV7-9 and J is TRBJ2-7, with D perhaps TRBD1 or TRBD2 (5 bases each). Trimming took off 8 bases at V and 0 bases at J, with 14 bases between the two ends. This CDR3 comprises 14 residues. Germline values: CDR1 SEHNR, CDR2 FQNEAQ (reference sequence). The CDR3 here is CASGDPHSSYEQYF. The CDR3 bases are TGTGCCAGCGGGGACCCCCATAGCTCCTACGAGCAGTACTTC.

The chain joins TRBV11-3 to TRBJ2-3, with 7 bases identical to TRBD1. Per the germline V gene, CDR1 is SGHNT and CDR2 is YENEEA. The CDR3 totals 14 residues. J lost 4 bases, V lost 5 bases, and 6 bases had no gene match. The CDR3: CASSTGQVADTQYF. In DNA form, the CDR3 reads TGTGCCAGCAGCACAGGACAGGTCGCAGATACGCAGTATTTT.

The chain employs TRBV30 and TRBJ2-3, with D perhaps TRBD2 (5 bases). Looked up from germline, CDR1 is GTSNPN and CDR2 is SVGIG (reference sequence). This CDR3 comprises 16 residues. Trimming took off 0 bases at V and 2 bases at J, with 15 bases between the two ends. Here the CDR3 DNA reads TGTGCCTGGAGTGTAACCGGGAATGGAGTCACAGATACGCAGTATTTT. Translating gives CAWSVTGNGVTDTQYF.

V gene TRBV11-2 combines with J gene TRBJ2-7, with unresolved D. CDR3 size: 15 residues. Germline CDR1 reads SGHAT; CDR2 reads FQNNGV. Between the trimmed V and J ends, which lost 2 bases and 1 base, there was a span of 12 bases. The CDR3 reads CASSLSLVTSYEQYF. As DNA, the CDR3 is TGTGCCAGCAGCTTATCCCTAGTCACATCCTACGAGCAGTACTTC.

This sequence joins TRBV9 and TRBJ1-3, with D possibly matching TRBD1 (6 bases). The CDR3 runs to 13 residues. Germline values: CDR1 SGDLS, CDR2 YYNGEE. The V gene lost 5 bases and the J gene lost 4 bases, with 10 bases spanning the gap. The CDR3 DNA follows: TGTGCCAGCAGTTATACAGGGGGAAACACCATATATTTT. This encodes CASSYTGGNTIYF.

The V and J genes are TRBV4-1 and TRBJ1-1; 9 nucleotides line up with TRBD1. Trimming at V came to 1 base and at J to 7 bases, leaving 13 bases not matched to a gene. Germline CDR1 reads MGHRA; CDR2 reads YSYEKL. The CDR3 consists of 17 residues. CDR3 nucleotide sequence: TGCGCCAGCAGCCAAGCGGGTGGACAGGGGTGGCAGGATGAAGCTTTCTTT. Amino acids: CASSQAGGQGWQDEAFF.

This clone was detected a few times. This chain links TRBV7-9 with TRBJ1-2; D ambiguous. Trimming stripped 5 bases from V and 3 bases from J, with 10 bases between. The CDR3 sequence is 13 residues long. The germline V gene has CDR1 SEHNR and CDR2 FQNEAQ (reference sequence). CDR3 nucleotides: TGTGCCAGCAGCCCCCGATGGGACTATGGCTACACCTTC. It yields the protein CASSPRWDYGYTF.

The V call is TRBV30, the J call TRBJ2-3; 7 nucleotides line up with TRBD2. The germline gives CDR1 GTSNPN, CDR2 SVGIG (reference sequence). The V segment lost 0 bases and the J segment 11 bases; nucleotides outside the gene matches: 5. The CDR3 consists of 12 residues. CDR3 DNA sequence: TGTGCCTGGAGTGTACTCGAGCGGGAGCAGTATTTT. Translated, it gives CAWSVLEREQYF.

The CDR3 bases are TGTGCCAGCAGTTTAGCAGGGTCGGAGCAGCCCCAGCATTTT. It is translated as CASSLAGSEQPQHF. This chain joins TRBV28 and TRBJ1-5; TRBD1 might be the D (5 bases). Germline V gene data show CDR1 as MDHEN and CDR2 as SYDVKM. V lost 2 bases and J lost 7, with 12 bases in between. There are 14 residues in the CDR3.

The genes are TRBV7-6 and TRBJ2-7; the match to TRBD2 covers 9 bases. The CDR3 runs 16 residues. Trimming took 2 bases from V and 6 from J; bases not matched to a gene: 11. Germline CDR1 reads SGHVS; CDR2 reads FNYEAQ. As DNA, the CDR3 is TGTGCCAGCAGCTTAAGGTCTGCGGGGGGGCCAGGCGAGCAGTACTTC. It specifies CASSLRSAGGPGEQYF.

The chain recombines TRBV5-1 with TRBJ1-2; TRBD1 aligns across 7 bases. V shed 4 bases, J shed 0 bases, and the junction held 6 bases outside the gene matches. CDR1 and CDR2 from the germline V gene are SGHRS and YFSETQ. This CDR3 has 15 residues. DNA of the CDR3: TGCGCCAGCAGCGTACAGGGGCCGCCTAACTATGGCTACACCTTC. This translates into CASSVQGPPNYGYTF.

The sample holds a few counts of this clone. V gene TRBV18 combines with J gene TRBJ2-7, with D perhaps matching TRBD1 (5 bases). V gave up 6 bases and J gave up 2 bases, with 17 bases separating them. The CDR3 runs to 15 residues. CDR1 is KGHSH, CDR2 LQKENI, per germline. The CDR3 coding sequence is TGTGCCAGCTCGCTAGGGGCAGAGAAAACCTACGAGCAGTACTTC. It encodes CASSLGAEKTYEQYF.